Shown below are 17 T cell receptor beta chains from a single sample sequenced in a study of PD-L1 blockade in urothelial cancer. Using immunoSEQ multiplex PCR, the repertoire was profiled, and TCRdb retains in-frame clones only, with some absent. This table holds about 63,000 clones, roughly 76% found once. As for time point: pretreatment peripheral blood. The material was PBMCs, obtained around atezolizumab (anti-PD-L1) treatment. The source is a man aged 65 to 85 with urothelial cancer.

The sample holds a few counts of this clone. The chain uses TRBV6-4 and TRBJ2-3; 10 nucleotides match TRBD2. This CDR3 has 17 amino acids. V was pared by 2 bases and J by 4 bases, with 9 bases of the junction left unmatched. The germline CDR1 and CDR2 sequences are MRHNA and SNTAGT. The CDR3 sequence is CASSDPASGREADTQYF. CDR3 coding DNA: TGTGCCAGCAGTGACCCAGCTAGCGGGAGAGAGGCAGATACGCAGTATTTT.

This sequence joins TRBV12-5 and TRBJ1-4; 9 positions match TRBD1. Losses at the gene ends were 6 bases for V and 8 bases for J; bases not matched to a gene: 16. The CDR3 loop spans 17 amino acids. Germline lookup yields CDR1 LGHNT and CDR2 FRNRAP. The DNA of the CDR3 is TGTGCTAGTGGAACCGGGACAGGGTTCCTGGGGTTGGAAAAACTGTTTTTT. Protein sequence: CASGTGTGFLGLEKLFF.

The chain has TRBV12-5 and TRBJ1-1; D is undetermined. CDR3 length: 16 amino acids. Germline CDR1 reads LGHNT; CDR2 reads FRNRAP. V lost 0 bases and J 1 base, leaving 12 bases between the germline ends. The DNA for the CDR3 is TGTGCTAGTGGTTTGGTACTAGGGCTGGGGAACACTGAAGCTTTCTTT. It encodes CASGLVLGLGNTEAFF.

The chain uses TRBV5-1 and TRBJ1-2, with 9 bases matching TRBD1. The CDR3 is made up of 15 amino acids. The germline CDR1 and CDR2 sequences are SGHRS and YFSETQ. V gave up 3 bases and J gave up 4 bases; unmatched junction bases: 7. The CDR3 DNA reads TGCGCCAGCAGCTCCGGGGACAGGGACAGCTATGGCTACACCTTC. This translates into CASSSGDRDSYGYTF.

The chain links TRBV27 to TRBJ2-7; the match to TRBD1 covers 7 bases. CDR3 length equals 16 residues. CDR1 and CDR2 (germline): MNHEY, SMNVEV (reference sequence). The trim removed 0 bases at V and 3 bases at J, leaving 8 bases unmatched. Here the CDR3 reads CASSLSWWGQNYEQYF. For the CDR3, the DNA is TGTGCCAGCAGTTTATCTTGGTGGGGACAGAACTACGAGCAGTACTTC.

The V call is TRBV7-2, the J call TRBJ2-3, with TRBD2 matching over 11 bases. Germline assignment: CDR1 SGHTA and CDR2 FQGNSA. The CDR3 totals 16 residues. Germline trimming cut 3 bases from V and 4 bases from J; bases unmatched to any gene: 6. CDR3 region: CASSFTSGREADTQYF. The CDR3 DNA reads as TGTGCCAGCAGCTTCACTAGCGGGAGAGAGGCAGATACGCAGTATTTT.

The genes are TRBV6-1 and TRBJ2-7; D remains ambiguous. The V and J ends lost 3 bases and 3 bases respectively, with 3 bases between them. From germline, CDR1 is MNHNS and CDR2 SASEGT. The CDR3 has 11 residues. The CDR3 DNA sequence: TGTGCCAGCAGTGACAACTACGAGCAGTACTTC. Translating it yields CASSDNYEQYF.

The gene calls are TRBV6-6 and TRBJ2-4, with D maybe TRBD1 (6 bases). Germline V lookup: CDR1 MNHNY, CDR2 SVGAGI (reference sequence). Between the trimmed V and J ends, which lost 4 bases and 7 bases, there was a span of 8 bases. This CDR3 has 12 amino acids. Written as DNA, the CDR3 is TGTGCCAGCAGTTCGAGGGGGAACATTCAGTACTTC. Its translation is CASSSRGNIQYF.

This clone appeared a few times. The chain combines TRBV7-7 with TRBJ2-3; TRBD1 is a possible D gene (6 bases). V lost 6 bases and J 5 bases, leaving 15 bases between the germline ends. Germline assignment: CDR1 SSHAT and CDR2 FNYEAQ (reference sequence). The CDR3 is made up of 14 amino acids. CDR3 region: CASSQGFGLDTQYF. DNA for the CDR3: TGTGCCAGCAGTCAGGGGTTCGGCTTAGATACGCAGTATTTT.

This chain connects TRBV6-5 to TRBJ2-7; D might be TRBD2 (5 bases). In germline, CDR1 is MNHEY, CDR2 SVGAGI. V was pared by 5 bases and J by 5 bases, with 13 bases between. CDR3 length: 13 residues. CDR3 in DNA: TGTGCCAGCAGTACCCGGGAACCTGACGAGCAGTACTTC. Translated, it gives CASSTREPDEQYF.

CDR3 coding DNA: TGTGCCAGTCGAGACAGGGCCTCTGGAAACACCATATATTTT. Translation gives CASRDRASGNTIYF. This chain joins TRBV19 and TRBJ1-3, with 7 bases matching TRBD1. The germline CDR1 and CDR2 sequences are LNHDA and SQIVND (reference sequence). CDR3 length: 14 amino acids. Germline trimming cut 8 bases from V and 0 bases from J; bases unmatched to any gene: 4.

J is TRBJ1-1 and V is TRBV5-4, with 10 positions matching TRBD1. Germline CDR1 SGHNT, CDR2 YYREEE (reference sequence). The CDR3 length is 15 residues. V lost 5 bases to trimming and J lost 3 bases; unmatched junction nucleotides: 7. CDR3 protein: CASSSAGTGDTEAFF. CDR3 sequence (DNA): TGTGCCAGCAGTTCGGCCGGGACAGGGGACACTGAAGCTTTCTTT.

CDR3 sequence: CASSPGQFANTGELFF. In DNA, the CDR3 is TGTGCCAGCAGCCCGGGACAGTTCGCGAACACCGGGGAGCTGTTTTTT. This chain links TRBV7-9 with TRBJ2-2; 7 bases align to TRBD1. CDR1 SEHNR and CDR2 FQNEAQ come from the germline V gene (reference sequence). This CDR3 spans 16 amino acids. The V segment lost 5 bases and the J segment 0 bases; nucleotides outside the gene matches: 6.

There are a few counts of this clone. The V gene is TRBV11-3, the J gene TRBJ2-1, with TRBD2 matching over 12 bases. This CDR3 region has 16 residues. Germline values: CDR1 SGHNT, CDR2 YENEEA. The ends lost 4 bases at V and 5 bases at J; junction bases unmatched: 6. In nucleotides, the CDR3 is TGTGCCAGCAGCTCCCTAGCGGGAGGGCCCGACAATGAGCAGTTCTTC. It translates to CASSSLAGGPDNEQFF. Looking up the rest from reference TRBV11-3 and TRBJ2-1 gives the full variable domain: EAGVVQSPRYKIIEKKQPVAFWCNPISGHNTLYWYLQNLGQGPELLIRYENEEAVDDSQLPKDRFSAERLKGVDSTLKIQPAELGDSAVYLCASSSLAGGPDNEQFFGPGTRLTVL.

The chain couples TRBV28 to TRBJ1-4; weak D call: TRBD1 (5 bases). Germline V gene lookup returns CDR1 MDHEN and CDR2 SYDVKM. Trimming stripped 1 base from V and 8 bases from J, with 11 bases between. CDR3 length: 14 amino acids. The CDR3 reads CASSLSRVGEKLFF. CDR3 in DNA: TGTGCCAGCAGTTTATCCAGGGTGGGAGAAAAACTGTTTTTT.

With regard to this clone: A junction end diverges from the germline sequence, so it may reflect a read error. The V gene is TRBV4-2, the J gene TRBJ2-1; TRBD2 agrees at 7 bases. In germline, CDR1 is LGHNA, CDR2 YNFKEQ. The CDR3 runs 17 residues. The CDR3 loop is CAGSQDVAGTGNNEQFF. CDR3 DNA: TGTGCCGGCAGCCAAGATGTAGCGGGTACGGGTAACAATGAGCAGTTCTTC.

This chain connects TRBV10-3 to TRBJ1-4; 8 bases agree with TRBD1. With 8 bases clipped from V and 11 bases from J, the junction kept 16 bases outside the gene matches. The CDR3 spans 15 residues. CDR1 and CDR2 (germline): ENHRY, SYGVKD. CDR3 sequence: CAISEDRDDLGKLFF. The CDR3 nucleotides read TGTGCCATCTCCGAGGACAGGGACGATCTTGGCAAACTGTTTTTT.